This TCR beta chain comes out of a study of CD8 T cells in ankylosing spondylitis. TCRdb reprocessed the 5' RACE reads via MiXCR and lists one record per CDR3 protein. The table shows about 500,000 distinct CDR3 sequences, with roughly 5% occurring only once. Germline assignment: CDR1 DFQATT and CDR2 SNEGSKA (reference sequence). With 0 bases removed from V and 8 bases from J, the gap between germline ends came to 16 bases. The CDR3 is 14 amino acids. This clonotype was observed at least ten times. Its target is unknown. Overall study findings and caveats: Disease-linked clones bore a CD8+ phenotype, appearing relatively rarely in peripheral blood. A TCR beta motif made of about 8 highly homologous variants seemed typical of ankylosing spondylitis blood. Previously reported in reactive arthritis synovial fluid and blood were some of the motif variants.

Sequences were obtained from blood, either unsorted or a sorted T cell fraction (not recorded which). The V call is TRBV20-1, the J call TRBJ1-1; D is possibly TRBD1 (5 bases). This TCR derives from a male donor with ankylosing spondylitis. The CDR3 loop is CSAREPSQGAEAFF. The DNA of the CDR3 is TGCAGTGCTAGAGAGCCATCGCAGGGCGCCGAAGCTTTCTTT.